This TCR beta chain was sequenced in a study of control samples from healthy donors and cancer patients. The CDR3 is 13 amino acids. Germline loops: CDR1 MNHEY, CDR2 SVGAGI. V lost 0 bases and J lost 8, with 10 bases in between. TCRdb keeps only in-frame clones here, not all; method: immunoSEQ multiplex PCR. Among hundreds of thousands of clones listed, more than 80% were seen once. Material for sequencing was PBMCs. The chain couples TRBV6-5 to TRBJ1-2; D not certain. The TCR was taken from a man aged 35-49 years with head and neck cancer. CDR3 DNA sequence: TGTGCCAGCAGTTACTCACCTGCTAGGGGCTACACCTTC. Protein sequence: CASSYSPARGYTF.